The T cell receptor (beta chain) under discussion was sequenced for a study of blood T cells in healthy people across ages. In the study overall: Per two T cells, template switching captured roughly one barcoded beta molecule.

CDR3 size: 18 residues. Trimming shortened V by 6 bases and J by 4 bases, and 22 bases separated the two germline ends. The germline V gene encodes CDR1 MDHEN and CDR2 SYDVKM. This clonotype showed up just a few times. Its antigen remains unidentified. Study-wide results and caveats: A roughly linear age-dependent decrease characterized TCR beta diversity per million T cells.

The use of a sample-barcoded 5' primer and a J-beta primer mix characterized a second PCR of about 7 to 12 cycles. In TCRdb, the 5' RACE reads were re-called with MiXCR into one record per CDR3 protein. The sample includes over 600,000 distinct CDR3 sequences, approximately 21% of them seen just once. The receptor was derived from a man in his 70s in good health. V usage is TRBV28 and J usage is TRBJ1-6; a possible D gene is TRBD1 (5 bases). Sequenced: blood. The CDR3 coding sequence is TGTGCCAGCAGGCCCACAGGAATTTCCACCCTATATAATTCACCCCTCCACTTT. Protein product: CASRPTGISTLYNSPLHF.